Presented here are 5 T cell receptor beta chains from one specimen sequenced in a study of post-analysis software for immune sequencing data. Study results and caveats: Roughly 5 TRBV segments (TRBV5-6, TRBV5-1 and TRBV20-1 among them) occurred more frequently in patients than in controls.

Their antigen targets remain unknown. Every TCR beta cDNA library bore unique molecular identifiers. TCRdb reprocessed the PCR reads with MiXCR, giving one entry per CDR3 protein. The sample consists of roughly 870,000 distinct CDR3 sequences, about 50% of them appearing once. Sequencing used blood. These receptors all come from a girl aged 5-17 years with multiple sclerosis.

This clonotype was picked up a small number of times. This chain links TRBV7-6 with TRBJ2-5, with TRBD1 matching 8 bases. This CDR3 is 15 amino acids long. V lost 1 base and J lost 2; bases outside the gene matches: 3. Germline-derived CDR1 and CDR2 are SGHVS and FNYEAQ. CDR3 protein: CASSLGDRPQETQYF. DNA of the CDR3: TGTGCCAGCAGCTTAGGGGACAGGCCTCAAGAGACCCAGTACTTC.

Written as DNA, the CDR3 is TGTGCCAGCAGTGAAGATGTGGGGGGTGAGACCCAGTACTTC. Translated, it gives CASSEDVGGETQYF. V and J are TRBV2 and TRBJ2-5; possible D gene TRBD2, 6 bases. The V and J ends lost 1 base and 5 bases respectively, with 11 bases between them. The CDR3 has 14 residues. CDR1 is SNHLY, CDR2 FYNNEI, per germline.

The chain uses TRBV27 and TRBJ2-1; TRBD2 is a possible D gene (5 bases). This CDR3 spans 19 amino acids. CDR1 and CDR2 (germline): MNHEY, SMNVEV (reference sequence). V lost 5 bases and J 3 bases, leaving 26 bases between the germline ends. CDR3 in DNA: TGTGCCAGCAGTCCAACGACGCCCGGAGGCGCGCTGAACTACAATGAGCAGTTCTTC. It is translated as CASSPTTPGGALNYNEQFF.

This clonotype was counted a few times. The gene calls are TRBV7-9 and TRBJ2-1; D is unclear. The germline V and J ends were trimmed by 1 base and 9 bases, with 10 bases remaining between them. CDR1 SEHNR and CDR2 FQNEAQ come from the germline V gene (reference sequence). This CDR3 is 13 amino acids long. In DNA, the CDR3 is TGTGCCAGCAGCTTAGGGGCCGGCGGTGAGCAGTTCTTC. Encoded protein: CASSLGAGGEQFF.

The chain recombines TRBV27 with TRBJ1-1, with a weak D call TRBD1 (6 bases). Germline-derived CDR1 and CDR2 are MNHEY and SMNVEV (reference sequence). The V end lost 6 bases, the J end lost 6 bases, and 17 bases lay between the germline ends. The CDR3 contains 14 residues. In DNA form, the CDR3 reads TGTGCCAGCAGCCGTACAGGGAAAGTGTCTGAAGCTTTCTTT. This codes for CASSRTGKVSEAFF.